What follows describes a single TCR beta chain. Its antigen is not known. This entry belongs to a study of T cell clones after liver transplantation. Study in general: Tolerance: complete withdrawal held at least one year, liver enzymes staying within twice normal.

Clones were sequenced by immunoSEQ multiplex PCR, and TCRdb holds only the in-frame ones, with some missing. The profile shows some 80,000 clones, around 84% of them singletons. Study-wide findings and caveats: Graft donor-reactive T cells possibly entered the graft instead of undergoing deletion.

This CDR3 is built from 12 residues. Trimming removed 1 base from V and 11 bases from J, with 11 bases in between. Germline CDR1 is LGHNA and CDR2 is YSLEER. The source material was CD4+ T cells from blood, sampled about 50 months after liver transplant. The source is a human patient who received a liver transplant. Some T cells may be supplied by the graft donor. J is TRBJ1-1 and V is TRBV4-3, with D perhaps TRBD1 (6 bases). This chain's CDR3 is CASSQGTGAAFF. The CDR3 DNA reads as TGCGCCAGCAGCCAAGGGACGGGGGCGGCTTTCTTT.